This TCR beta chain appears in the sequencing data of a study of T cell repertoires in cytomegalovirus infection. As for the study in general: Recently described HLA-C-restricted plus well-studied HLA-B-restricted CMV epitopes were used.

The germline V gene has CDR1 SGHVS and CDR2 FNYEAQ. The CDR3 covers 17 residues. Unmatched junction bases numbered 8, after V lost 2 bases and J lost 6 bases. This clonotype was picked up a small number of times. The antigen is not known. TCRdb processed the reads anew with MiXCR; each CDR3 protein has one entry. Among 700,000 to 950,000 distinct CDR3 sequences listed, approximately 30% were seen once. This specimen consisted of cultured CD8+ T cells from PBMCs, obtained from culture after CMV antigen stimulation. The chain recombines TRBV7-6 with TRBJ1-4, with 11 bases identical to TRBD1. The TCR originated in a human donor in good health (CMV status not recorded). Some clones in this sample may be carry-over from other donors' samples. CDR3 coding DNA: TGTGCCAGCAGCTTATGGGGACAGGGGGTCCCCTATGAAAAACTGTTTTTT. Translation: CASSLWGQGVPYEKLFF.